The 16 T cell receptor beta chains reported below all come from one sample, sequenced in a study of sequential checkpoint blockade in melanoma. As to treatment: randomized to nivolumab then ipilimumab (arm A) or the reverse (arm B). Clones were sequenced by immunoSEQ multiplex PCR, and TCRdb holds only the in-frame ones, with some missing. The sample has about 20,000 clones, about four fifths seen once; the top ten hold over 50%. This material consisted of CD8+ T cells sorted from blood (inferred from file names), taken from a patient given nivolumab and ipilimumab in sequence. The origin of the receptors is a human donor with melanoma.

This chain joins TRBV4-2 and TRBJ1-5; D is unclear. The V end was cut by 0 bases, the J end by 1 base, with 7 bases between. Germline lookup yields CDR1 LGHNA and CDR2 YNFKEQ. The CDR3 length is 15 residues. CDR3: CASSQEQASNQPQHF. Here the CDR3 DNA reads TGTGCCAGCAGCCAAGAGCAGGCAAGCAATCAGCCCCAGCATTTT.

A remark on this clone: This same CDR3 is encoded by further DNA sequences in the sample. V and J are TRBV4-1 and TRBJ1-5; D gene unclear. V lost 0 bases and J 13 bases, leaving 10 bases between the germline ends. The germline gives CDR1 MGHRA, CDR2 YSYEKL. The CDR3 is 12 residues long. CDR3 coding DNA: TGCGCCAGCAGCCAAGAGGCTGGCCCGCAGCATTTT. It specifies CASSQEAGPQHF.

The chain carries TRBV27 and TRBJ2-1; 9 bases map to TRBD2. V lost 6 bases to trimming and J lost 7 bases; unmatched junction nucleotides: 10. This CDR3 spans 15 amino acids. Per the germline V gene, CDR1 is MNHEY and CDR2 is SMNVEV (reference sequence). The CDR3 nucleotides are TGTGCCAGCAGCACTGGGACTAGCCTTAGAAATGAGCAGTTCTTC. Translating it yields CASSTGTSLRNEQFF.

The V and J genes are TRBV5-1 and TRBJ1-4; D not resolved. The CDR3 runs 14 residues. V was trimmed by 3 bases and J by 4 bases, leaving 10 bases between them. Germline V lookup: CDR1 SGHRS, CDR2 YFSETQ. The CDR3 sequence: CASSSRTFNEKLFF. The CDR3 DNA reads as TGCGCCAGCAGCTCCAGAACCTTTAATGAAAAACTGTTTTTT.

The rearrangement joins TRBV7-9 to TRBJ2-1; D possibly corresponds to TRBD1 (5 bases). The CDR3 runs 16 residues. Germline V lookup: CDR1 SEHNR, CDR2 FQNEAQ (reference sequence). Trimming pared 2 bases from V and 9 bases from J, leaving 20 bases between. CDR3 sequence reads: CASSLRIDSRGSEQFF. The CDR3 DNA follows: TGTGCCAGCAGCTTAAGGATAGATTCAAGGGGCAGTGAGCAGTTCTTC.

This clone was seen just once. This rearrangement joins TRBV7-3 to TRBJ2-3; a possible D gene is TRBD2 (6 bases). Trimming pared 2 bases from V and 7 bases from J, leaving 22 bases between. In germline, CDR1 is SGHTA, CDR2 FQGTGA. This CDR3 region has 17 residues. Written as DNA, the CDR3 is TGTGCCAGCAGCTTAGGTACAGGAGGGACCTTCGCAAATACGCAGTATTTT. Translated: CASSLGTGGTFANTQYF.

The chain couples TRBV4-3 to TRBJ2-7, with TRBD2 as a possible D gene (6 bases). CDR1 LGHNA and CDR2 YSLEER come from the germline V gene. The CDR3 contains 13 residues. Trimming removed 2 bases from V and 4 bases from J, with 9 bases in between. The CDR3 DNA sequence: TGCGCCAGCAGCCAACTCCGGGGGTACGAGCAGTACTTC. The encoded protein is CASSQLRGYEQYF.

V and J are TRBV29-1 and TRBJ2-7, with D maybe TRBD1 (6 bases). The V gene lost 6 bases and the J gene lost 2 bases, with 14 bases spanning the gap. The CDR3 sequence is 13 residues long. The germline gives CDR1 SQVTM, CDR2 ANQGSEA. CDR3 coding DNA: TGCAGCGTAGAGGGGGACACAGCCTACGAGCAGTACTTC. Translating gives CSVEGDTAYEQYF.

The chain links TRBV5-5 to TRBJ1-5, with a tentative D call TRBD1 (5 bases). Looked up from germline, CDR1 is SGHKS and CDR2 is YYEKEE (reference sequence). This CDR3 comprises 12 residues. Trimming cost V 4 bases and J 7 bases, with 9 bases left between them. CDR3 in amino acids: CASSRGSQPQHF. DNA for the CDR3: TGTGCCAGCAGCCGGGGGTCCCAGCCCCAGCATTTT.

The CDR3 DNA follows: TGTGCCAGCAGTCCAAGGACAGAGCGGCCCATGAACACTGAAGCTTTCTTT. Amino acid sequence: CASSPRTERPMNTEAFF. The gene calls are TRBV27 and TRBJ1-1, with D perhaps TRBD1 (6 bases). This CDR3 contains 17 residues. CDR1 is MNHEY, CDR2 SMNVEV, per germline (reference sequence). The V end lost 5 bases, the J end lost 0 bases, and 19 bases lay between the germline ends.

The chain combines TRBV5-1 with TRBJ2-2, with 10 bases aligning to TRBD1. CDR1 is SGHRS and CDR2 is YFSETQ in the germline V gene. Germline trimming cut 0 bases from V and 4 bases from J; bases unmatched to any gene: 6. CDR3 length: 17 residues. Written as DNA, the CDR3 is TGCGCCAGCAGCTTGGGACCGACAGGGGGCGGCACCGGGGAGCTGTTTTTT. This gives the protein CASSLGPTGGGTGELFF.

V gene TRBV11-2 combines with J gene TRBJ2-2, with TRBD2 matching 7 bases. Germline assignment: CDR1 SGHAT and CDR2 FQNNGV. V lost 1 base, J lost 6 bases, and 5 bases stayed unmatched. This CDR3 has 15 amino acids. The CDR3 here is CASSLVGGRAGELFF. The DNA for the CDR3 is TGTGCCAGCAGCTTAGTTGGAGGGAGGGCCGGGGAGCTGTTTTTT. The whole variable domain, remainder taken from reference TRBV11-2 and TRBJ2-2, is EAGVAQSPRYKIIEKRQSVAFWCNPISGHATLYWYQQILGQGPKLLIQFQNNGVVDDSQLPKDRFSAERLKGVDSTLKIQPAKLEDSAVYLCASSLVGGRAGELFFGEGSRLTVL.

This clone appeared once. The chain employs TRBV4-1 and TRBJ2-2; possible D gene TRBD2, 6 bases. This CDR3 contains 15 residues. The V end lost 1 base, the J end lost 6 bases, and 12 bases lay between the germline ends. Germline CDR1 and CDR2: MGHRA and YSYEKL. The CDR3 coding sequence is TGCGCCAGCAGCCAAGTGTGGCTAGCGTCCGGGGAGCTGTTTTTT. It encodes CASSQVWLASGELFF.

The rearrangement links TRBV30 to TRBJ1-2, with D uncertain. Trimming cost V 0 bases and J 6 bases, with 20 bases left between them. The germline V gene encodes CDR1 GTSNPN and CDR2 SVGIG (reference sequence). The length of the CDR3 is 16 residues. CDR3 DNA sequence: TGTGCCTGGAGTGTACCCTTACTCCAGGTGGTAGATGGCTACACCTTC. Translated, it gives CAWSVPLLQVVDGYTF.

The chain has TRBV14 and TRBJ1-1; perhaps TRBD1 as D (5 bases). CDR1 and CDR2 from the germline V gene are SGHDN and FVKESK. V shed 1 base and J shed 5 bases, with 11 bases lying between them. The CDR3 is 14 residues long. The CDR3 here is CASSQVAGGTEAFF. CDR3 DNA sequence: TGTGCCAGCAGCCAAGTCGCGGGGGGAACTGAAGCTTTCTTT.

The chain employs TRBV5-4 and TRBJ1-2, with 8 positions matching TRBD1. Germline CDR1 reads SGHNT; CDR2 reads YYREEE (reference sequence). The CDR3 runs 16 residues. Unmatched junction bases numbered 6, after V lost 0 bases and J lost 2 bases. CDR3: CASSLGGQEKNYGYTF. The CDR3 region has the DNA TGTGCCAGCAGCTTGGGGGGACAGGAAAAAAACTATGGCTACACCTTC.